This TCR beta chain originates from a study of CD8 T cells in ankylosing spondylitis. Whole-study results and caveats: What seemed typical of ankylosing spondylitis blood was a TCR beta motif built from fewer than ten highly homologous variants. Disease-linked clones proved CD8+ and comparatively uncommon in peripheral blood. Reports say disease-linked clones showed up significantly more in matched ankylosing spondylitis synovial fluid.

The table lists this clonotype with many counts. Its antigen remains unknown. V lost 3 bases to trimming and J lost 3 bases; unmatched junction nucleotides: 6. The CDR3 extends over 15 amino acids. Each TCR beta library was made by quantitative 5'-RACE that incorporated molecular barcodes. TCRdb reprocessed the 5' RACE reads via MiXCR and lists one record per CDR3 protein. The sample contains 750,000 to 850,000 distinct CDR3 sequences, approximately 10% of which appear only once. J is TRBJ2-5 and V is TRBV12-3 or TRBV12-4; 8 nucleotides line up with TRBD1. The sample taken for sequencing was blood, either unsorted or a sorted T cell fraction (not recorded which). This TCR came from a male donor with ankylosing spondylitis. CDR3 residues: CASSFGGQGEETQYF. CDR3 sequence (DNA): TGTGCCAGCAGTTTTGGAGGACAGGGAGAAGAGACCCAGTACTTC.